This T cell receptor beta chain was found in a study of blood T cell repertoires in COVID-19. This CDR3 comprises 11 residues. The V end lost 3 bases, the J end lost 7 bases, and 5 bases lay between the germline ends. The germline V gene encodes CDR1 SGHKS and CDR2 YYEKEE (reference sequence). TCRdb keeps only in-frame clones here, not all; method: immunoSEQ multiplex PCR. The table shows approximately 220,000 clones, with about 90% occurring only once. The sequence was obtained from a man aged 25-40 years who had been exposed to COVID-19. The V and J genes are TRBV5-5 and TRBJ2-1, with D hard to call. Material: PBMCs or T cells enriched from blood (not recorded which). The CDR3 DNA is TGTGCCAGCAGCTATACTAATGAGCAGTTCTTC. Its protein product is CASSYTNEQFF.